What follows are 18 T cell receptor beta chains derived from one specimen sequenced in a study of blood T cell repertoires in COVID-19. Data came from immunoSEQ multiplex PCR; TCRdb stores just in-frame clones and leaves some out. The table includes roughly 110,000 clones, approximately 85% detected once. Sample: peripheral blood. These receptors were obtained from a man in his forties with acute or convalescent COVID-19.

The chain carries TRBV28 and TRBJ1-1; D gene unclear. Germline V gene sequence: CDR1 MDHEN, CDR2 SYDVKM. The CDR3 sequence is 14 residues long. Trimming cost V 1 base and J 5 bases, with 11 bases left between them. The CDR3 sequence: CASSLSRSVTEAFF. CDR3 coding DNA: TGTGCCAGCAGTTTATCTCGCAGTGTGACTGAAGCTTTCTTT.

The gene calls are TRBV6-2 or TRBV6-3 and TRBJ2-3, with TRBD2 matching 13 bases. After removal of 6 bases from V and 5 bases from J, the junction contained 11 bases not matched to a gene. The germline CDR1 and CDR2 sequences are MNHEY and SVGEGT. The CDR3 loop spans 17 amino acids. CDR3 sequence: CASSPRLAGGNGDTQYF. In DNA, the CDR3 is TGTGCCAGCAGCCCGAGACTAGCGGGGGGCAATGGAGATACGCAGTATTTT.

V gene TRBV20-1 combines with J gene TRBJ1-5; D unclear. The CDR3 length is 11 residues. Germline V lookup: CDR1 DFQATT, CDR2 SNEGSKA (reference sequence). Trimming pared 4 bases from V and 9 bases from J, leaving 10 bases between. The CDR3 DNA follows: TGCAGTGCTATAAAGCTAGGGCCCCAGCATTTT. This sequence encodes CSAIKLGPQHF.

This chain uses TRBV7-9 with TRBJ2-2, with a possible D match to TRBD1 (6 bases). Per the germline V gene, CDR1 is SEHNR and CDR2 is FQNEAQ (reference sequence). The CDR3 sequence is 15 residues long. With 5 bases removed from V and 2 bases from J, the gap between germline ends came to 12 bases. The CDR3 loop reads CASSHPGHNTGELFF. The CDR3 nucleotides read TGTGCCAGCAGCCATCCGGGACACAACACCGGGGAGCTGTTTTTT.

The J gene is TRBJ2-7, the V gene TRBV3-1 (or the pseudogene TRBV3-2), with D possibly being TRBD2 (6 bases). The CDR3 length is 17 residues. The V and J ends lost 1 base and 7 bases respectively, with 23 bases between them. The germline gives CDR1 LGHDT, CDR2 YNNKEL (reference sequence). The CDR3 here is CASSQASTSRGFREQYF. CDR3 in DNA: TGTGCCAGCAGCCAAGCCTCAACTTCACGGGGGTTTCGGGAGCAGTACTTC.

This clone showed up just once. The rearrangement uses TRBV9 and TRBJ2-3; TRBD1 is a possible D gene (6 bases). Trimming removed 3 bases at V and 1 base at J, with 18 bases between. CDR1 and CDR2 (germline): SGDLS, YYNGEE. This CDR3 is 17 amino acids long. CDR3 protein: CASSAHTGLYGTDTQYF. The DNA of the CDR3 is TGTGCCAGCAGCGCTCATACAGGGTTATACGGCACAGATACGCAGTATTTT.

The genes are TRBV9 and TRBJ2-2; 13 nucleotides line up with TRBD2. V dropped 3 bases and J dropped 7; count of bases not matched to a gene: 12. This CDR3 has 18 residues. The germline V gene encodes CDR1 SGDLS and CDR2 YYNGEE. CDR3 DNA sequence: TGTGCCAGCAGCGCAGAAGTACCGGGACTAGCGGGGAACGGGGAGCTGTTTTTT. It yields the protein CASSAEVPGLAGNGELFF.

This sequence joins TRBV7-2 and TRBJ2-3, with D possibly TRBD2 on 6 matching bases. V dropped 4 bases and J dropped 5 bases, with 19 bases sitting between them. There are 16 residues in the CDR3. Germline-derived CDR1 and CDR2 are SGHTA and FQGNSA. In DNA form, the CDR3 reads TGTGCCAGCAGCTCCCGACAGACTAGGAGTCGAGATACGCAGTATTTT. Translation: CASSSRQTRSRDTQYF.

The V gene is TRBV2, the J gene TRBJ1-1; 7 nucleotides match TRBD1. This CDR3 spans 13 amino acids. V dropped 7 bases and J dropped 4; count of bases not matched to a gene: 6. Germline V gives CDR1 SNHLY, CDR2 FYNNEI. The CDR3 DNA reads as TGTGCCAGCACCAAGGACAGGAGCACTGAAGCTTTCTTT. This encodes CASTKDRSTEAFF.

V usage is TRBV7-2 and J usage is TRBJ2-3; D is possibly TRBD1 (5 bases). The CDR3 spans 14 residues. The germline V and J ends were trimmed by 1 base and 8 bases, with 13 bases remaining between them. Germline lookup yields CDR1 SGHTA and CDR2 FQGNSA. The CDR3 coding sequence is TGTGCCAGCAGCTTAGGGGCAGGGCCGGGTACGCAGTATTTT. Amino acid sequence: CASSLGAGPGTQYF.

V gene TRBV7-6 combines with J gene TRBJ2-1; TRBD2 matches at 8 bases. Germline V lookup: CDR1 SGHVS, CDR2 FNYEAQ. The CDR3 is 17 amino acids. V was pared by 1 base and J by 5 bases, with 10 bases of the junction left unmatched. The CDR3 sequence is CASSLGTRAGGDNEQFF. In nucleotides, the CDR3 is TGTGCCAGCAGCTTAGGAACACGTGCGGGGGGCGACAATGAGCAGTTCTTC.

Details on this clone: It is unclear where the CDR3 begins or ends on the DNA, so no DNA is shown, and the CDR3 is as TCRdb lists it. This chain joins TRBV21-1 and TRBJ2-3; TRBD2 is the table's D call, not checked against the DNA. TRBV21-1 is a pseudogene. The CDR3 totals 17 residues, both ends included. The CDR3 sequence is CASSKVWGGGTTDTQYF.

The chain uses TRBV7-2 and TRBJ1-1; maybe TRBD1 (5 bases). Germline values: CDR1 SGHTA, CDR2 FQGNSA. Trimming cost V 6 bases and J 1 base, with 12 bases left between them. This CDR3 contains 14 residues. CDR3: CASRGGLQNTEAFF. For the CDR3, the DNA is TGTGCCAGCAGGGGGGGACTCCAGAACACTGAAGCTTTCTTT.

CDR3 nucleotides: TGTGCCAGCAGTCCTACCCACCCCCGATCCATATACGAGCAGTACTTC. Its translation: CASSPTHPRSIYEQYF. J is TRBJ2-7 and V is TRBV28, with D unresolved. Germline values: CDR1 MDHEN, CDR2 SYDVKM. Trimming took 5 bases from V and 4 from J, leaving 21 bases between them. The CDR3 has 16 amino acids.

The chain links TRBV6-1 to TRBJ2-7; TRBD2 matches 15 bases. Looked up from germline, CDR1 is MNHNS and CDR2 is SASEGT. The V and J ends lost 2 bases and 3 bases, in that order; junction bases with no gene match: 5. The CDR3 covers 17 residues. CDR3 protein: CASSERTSGGAVYEQYF. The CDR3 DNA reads TGTGCCAGCAGTGAACGGACTAGCGGGGGGGCCGTCTACGAGCAGTACTTC.

CDR3 sequence (DNA): TGTGCCACCAGTGCACAGGCGGGGGGGGCCAACGTCCTGACTTTC. Protein product: CATSAQAGGANVLTF. This sequence joins TRBV24-1 and TRBJ2-6, with a weak D call TRBD2 (6 bases). The CDR3 runs 15 residues. V lost 5 bases to trimming and J lost 4 bases, with 11 bases between them. Germline-derived CDR1 and CDR2 are KGHDR and SFDVKD.

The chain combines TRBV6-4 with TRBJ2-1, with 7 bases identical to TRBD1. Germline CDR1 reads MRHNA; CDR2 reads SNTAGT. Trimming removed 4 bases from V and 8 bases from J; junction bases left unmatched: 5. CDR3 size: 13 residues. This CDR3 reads CASSGQGCHEQFF. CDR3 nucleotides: TGTGCCAGCAGTGGACAGGGATGCCATGAGCAGTTCTTC.

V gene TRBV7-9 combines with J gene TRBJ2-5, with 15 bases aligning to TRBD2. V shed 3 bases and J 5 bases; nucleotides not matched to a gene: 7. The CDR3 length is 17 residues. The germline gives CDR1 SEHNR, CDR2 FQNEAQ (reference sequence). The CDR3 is CASSLYGLAGGRETQYF. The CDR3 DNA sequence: TGTGCCAGCAGCTTGTATGGACTAGCGGGGGGGCGTGAGACCCAGTACTTC.